The 13 T cell receptor beta chains presented below share a single source sample, sequenced in a study of shared clonotypes between healthy human individuals. The repertoire was sequenced with immunoSEQ multiplex PCR; TCRdb's copy has only in-frame clones and lacks some. The table shows some 1,100,000 clones, with 75% to 85% occurring only once. The sequencing sample was made of memory CD4+ T cells from PBMCs. Subset denoted: CD45RA-negative fraction. Every receptor here comes from a man aged 18 to 30 in good health. Some clones in this sample may be carry-over from other donors' samples.

This clone was counted a few times. The identical CDR3 is also encoded by other nucleotide sequences in the sample. The chain uses TRBV11-2 and TRBJ2-7; the D is unclear. CDR3 length: 12 amino acids. Germline CDR1 is SGHAT and CDR2 is FQNNGV. Trimming left V 1 base short and J 3 bases short, with 4 bases between. The CDR3 here is CASSLVGYEQYF. Written as DNA, the CDR3 is TGTGCCAGCAGCTTAGTCGGCTACGAGCAGTACTTC.

The J gene is TRBJ1-4, the V gene TRBV2; TRBD1 might be the D (6 bases). With 8 bases removed from V and 6 bases from J, the gap between germline ends came to 16 bases. Germline-derived CDR1 and CDR2 are SNHLY and FYNNEI. CDR3 length: 14 amino acids. The chain's CDR3 is CASQAPQGYEKLFF. The DNA for the CDR3 is TGTGCCAGCCAAGCCCCACAGGGTTATGAAAAACTGTTTTTT.

This clone was found once. The CDR3 nucleotides are TGTGCCAGCAGCCCCGGTGGCGGGACGGTGAACACCGGGGAGCTGTTTTTT. Translating gives CASSPGGGTVNTGELFF. This chain connects TRBV9 to TRBJ2-2; D may be TRBD2 (6 bases). Per the germline V gene, CDR1 is SGDLS and CDR2 is YYNGEE. The length of the CDR3 is 17 residues. Trimming removed 4 bases from V and 1 base from J, with 17 bases in between.

The chain couples TRBV11-2 to TRBJ2-4; 9 bases map to TRBD1. CDR1 is SGHAT and CDR2 is FQNNGV in the germline V gene. The CDR3 loop spans 17 amino acids. V was clipped by 4 bases and J by 3 bases; unmatched bases: 10. This CDR3 reads CASSSWTGDGVKNIQYF. DNA for the CDR3: TGTGCCAGCAGCTCTTGGACAGGGGATGGGGTCAAAAACATTCAGTACTTC.

J is TRBJ2-1 and V is TRBV11-3; 7 bases map to TRBD2. From germline, CDR1 is SGHNT and CDR2 YENEEA. This CDR3 spans 20 amino acids. Trimming removed 2 bases from V and 5 bases from J; junction bases left unmatched: 21. The CDR3 loop is CASSLNPPVGLEDTNNEQFF. Here the CDR3 DNA reads TGTGCCAGCAGCTTAAATCCCCCGGTAGGACTAGAAGACACCAACAATGAGCAGTTCTTC.

The chain links TRBV28 to TRBJ1-2, with 8 nucleotides matching TRBD1. Trimming at V came to 6 bases and at J to 6 bases, leaving 6 bases not matched to a gene. This CDR3 is 13 amino acids long. The V gene's germline CDR1 is MDHEN and CDR2 SYDVKM. CDR3 residues: CASSPDRGDGYTF. For the CDR3, the DNA is TGTGCCAGCAGCCCAGACAGGGGAGATGGCTACACCTTC.

This clone was counted a few times. CDR3 DNA: TGCGCCAGCAGCTTGGCGGGAGTCGTTCCGGGAGATACGCAGTATTTT. Translating it yields CASSLAGVVPGDTQYF. The gene calls are TRBV5-1 and TRBJ2-3, with D perhaps matching TRBD2 (6 bases). Germline CDR1 is SGHRS and CDR2 is YFSETQ. The V gene lost 0 bases and the J gene lost 5 bases, with 16 bases spanning the gap. The CDR3 extends over 16 amino acids.

As for this clone: The DNA is left out, because the CDR3 cannot be placed on it with certainty; the CDR3 is given as TCRdb lists it. V usage is TRBV6-1 and J usage is TRBJ2-1; TRBD1 is the table's D call, not checked against the DNA. The CDR3 region is 15 residues in length, termini included. The germline V gene encodes CDR1 MNHNS and CDR2 SASEGT. CDR3 sequence reads: CASSERGVGGGSKFF.

The chain couples TRBV5-1 to TRBJ2-5; no clear D gene. The CDR3 is 15 amino acids. V shed 7 bases and J shed 2 bases, with 18 bases lying between them. CDR1 is SGHRS and CDR2 is YFSETQ in the germline V gene. The CDR3 reads CASGPDVGGQETQYF. For the CDR3, the DNA is TGCGCCAGCGGACCGGACGTAGGTGGGCAAGAGACCCAGTACTTC.

The chain recombines TRBV5-6 with TRBJ2-3, with a possible D match to TRBD1 (5 bases). This CDR3 spans 13 amino acids. With 5 bases removed from V and 2 bases from J, the gap between germline ends came to 9 bases. Germline V gene data show CDR1 as SGHDT and CDR2 as YYEEEE. This CDR3 is CASRWTSTDTQYF. CDR3 DNA sequence: TGTGCCAGCAGATGGACATCCACAGATACGCAGTATTTT. Drawing the rest from reference TRBV5-6 and TRBJ2-3, the complete variable domain is DAGVTQSPTHLIKTRGQQVTLRCSPKSGHDTVSWYQQALGQGPQFIFQYYEEEERQRGNFPDRFSGHQFPNYSSELNVNALLLGDSALYLCASRWTSTDTQYFGPGTRLTVL.

This chain joins TRBV28 and TRBJ2-2; TRBD2 aligns across 11 bases. Trimming took 10 bases from V and 8 from J; bases not matched to a gene: 12. CDR3 length equals 15 residues. Germline CDR1 MDHEN, CDR2 SYDVKM. CDR3 sequence (DNA): TGTGCCACCCTCCCCCCTAGCGGGAGGTCGGGGGAGCTGTTTTTT. This translates into CATLPPSGRSGELFF.

The chain joins TRBV9 to TRBJ2-2; D may be TRBD2 (6 bases). V lost 2 bases and J 3 bases, leaving 14 bases between the germline ends. CDR3 size: 16 residues. The germline V gene has CDR1 SGDLS and CDR2 YYNGEE. The CDR3 region is CASSVHGTPYTGELFF. CDR3 bases: TGTGCCAGCAGCGTCCATGGGACTCCCTACACCGGGGAGCTGTTTTTT.

To note about this clone: Distinct nucleotide sequences in the sample also encode this CDR3. This chain's CDR3 is CSVGQRDTEAFF. For the CDR3, the DNA is TGCAGCGTTGGACAGAGAGACACTGAAGCTTTCTTT. V is TRBV29-1 and J is TRBJ1-1; D perhaps matches TRBD1 (5 bases). The CDR3 is 12 amino acids. Germline CDR1 SQVTM, CDR2 ANQGSEA. The ends were cut back, 4 bases at V and 3 bases at J, with 9 bases in the middle.